This T cell receptor (beta chain) was recovered during a study of CD8+CD57+ T cells in acquired aplastic anemia. Across the study: 3 to 3.5 ug was the average amount of DNA from sorted CD4+ and CD8+ cells.

General study results and limits: Patients and controls were not found to differ significantly in CD8+ Simpson's diversity. The same twenty-nine CD8+ CDR3 sequences occurred in patients and in controls.

According to the study, genomic DNA was the template for TCR beta VDJ and CDR3 profiling. TCRdb recomputed calls from the reads with MiXCR, one row per CDR3 protein. The table includes over 150,000 distinct CDR3 sequences, 50% to 65% detected once. Previously, flow cytometry had revealed CD8+CD57+ cell expansion in the patients chosen for sequencing. Patients, without exception, had severe acquired aplastic anemia. About this clonotype itself: Its antigen is unidentified.

CDR1 is DFQATT and CDR2 is SNEGSKA in the germline V gene (reference sequence). The CDR3 totals 14 residues. V was shortened by 3 bases and J by 3 bases, with 12 bases between the two germline ends. The receptor comes from a human donor with aplastic anemia. Sequencing input: sorted CD4+, CD8+, or CD8+CD57+ T cells (not recorded which) from PBMCs. This chain uses TRBV20-1 with TRBJ2-1; no clear D. CDR3 nucleotide sequence: TGCAGTGCTAGTCTCCCGGGTCTCTACAATGAGCAGTTCTTC. It yields the protein CSASLPGLYNEQFF.